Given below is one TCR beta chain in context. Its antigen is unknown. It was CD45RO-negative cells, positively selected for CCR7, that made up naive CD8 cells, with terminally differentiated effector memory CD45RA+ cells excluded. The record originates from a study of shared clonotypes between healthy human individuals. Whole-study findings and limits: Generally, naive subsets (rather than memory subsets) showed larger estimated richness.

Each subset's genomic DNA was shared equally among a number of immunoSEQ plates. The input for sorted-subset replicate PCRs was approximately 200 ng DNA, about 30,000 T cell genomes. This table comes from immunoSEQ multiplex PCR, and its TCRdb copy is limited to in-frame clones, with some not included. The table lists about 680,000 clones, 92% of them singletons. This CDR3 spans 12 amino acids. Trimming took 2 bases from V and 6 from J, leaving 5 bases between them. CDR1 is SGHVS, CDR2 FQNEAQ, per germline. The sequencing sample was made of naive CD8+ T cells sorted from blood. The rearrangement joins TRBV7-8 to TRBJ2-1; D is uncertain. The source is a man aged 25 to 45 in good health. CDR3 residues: CASSLSLNEQFF. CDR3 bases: TGTGCCAGCAGCTTATCCCTCAATGAGCAGTTCTTC.